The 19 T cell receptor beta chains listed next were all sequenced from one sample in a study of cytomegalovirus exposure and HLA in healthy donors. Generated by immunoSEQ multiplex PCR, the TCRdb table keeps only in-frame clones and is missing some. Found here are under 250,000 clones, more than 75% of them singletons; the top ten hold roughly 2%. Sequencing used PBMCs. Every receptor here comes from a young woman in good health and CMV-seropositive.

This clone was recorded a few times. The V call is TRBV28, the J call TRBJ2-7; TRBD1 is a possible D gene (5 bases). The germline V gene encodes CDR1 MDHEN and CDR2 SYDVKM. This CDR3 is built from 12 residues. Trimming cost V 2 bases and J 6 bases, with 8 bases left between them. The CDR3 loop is CASSLLQGEQYF. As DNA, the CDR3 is TGTGCCAGCAGTTTACTCCAGGGCGAGCAGTACTTC.

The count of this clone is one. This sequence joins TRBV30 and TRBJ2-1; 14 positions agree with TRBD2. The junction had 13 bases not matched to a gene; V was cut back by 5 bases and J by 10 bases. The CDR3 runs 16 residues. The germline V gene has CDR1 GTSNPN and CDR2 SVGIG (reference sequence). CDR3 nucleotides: TGTGCCTGGGGATCCGGGACTAGCGGGAGTCCGGGGGAGCAGTTCTTC. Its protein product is CAWGSGTSGSPGEQFF.

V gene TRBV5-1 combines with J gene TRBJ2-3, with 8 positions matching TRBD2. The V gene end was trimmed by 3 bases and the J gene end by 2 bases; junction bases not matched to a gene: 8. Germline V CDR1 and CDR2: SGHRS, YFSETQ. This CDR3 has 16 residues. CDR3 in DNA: TGCGCCAGCAGCTGGGTTACTAGCGGTTACACAGATACGCAGTATTTT. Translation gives CASSWVTSGYTDTQYF. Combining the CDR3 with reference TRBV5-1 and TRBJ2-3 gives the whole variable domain KAGVTQTPRYLIKTRGQQVTLSCSPISGHRSVSWYQQTPGQGLQFLFEYFSETQRNKGNFPGRFSGRQFSNSRSEMNVSTLELGDSALYLCASSWVTSGYTDTQYFGPGTRLTVL.

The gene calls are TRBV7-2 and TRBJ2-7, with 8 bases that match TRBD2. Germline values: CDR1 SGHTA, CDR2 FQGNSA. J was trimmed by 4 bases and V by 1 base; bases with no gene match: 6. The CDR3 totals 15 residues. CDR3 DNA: TGTGCCAGCAGCTTAGTGCCGGGAGGGCCGTACGAGCAGTACTTC. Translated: CASSLVPGGPYEQYF.

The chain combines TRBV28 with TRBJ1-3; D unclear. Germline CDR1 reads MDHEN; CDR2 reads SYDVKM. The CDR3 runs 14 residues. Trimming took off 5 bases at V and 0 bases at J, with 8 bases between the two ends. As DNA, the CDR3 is TGTGCCAGCAGTCCACCAGGCTCTGGAAACACCATATATTTT. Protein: CASSPPGSGNTIYF.

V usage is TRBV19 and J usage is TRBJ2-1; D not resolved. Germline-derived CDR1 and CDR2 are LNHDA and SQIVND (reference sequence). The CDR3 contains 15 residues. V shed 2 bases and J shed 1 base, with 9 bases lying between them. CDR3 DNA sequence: TGTGCCAGTAGTATATCTCACAGTTCCTACAATGAGCAGTTCTTC. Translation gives CASSISHSSYNEQFF.

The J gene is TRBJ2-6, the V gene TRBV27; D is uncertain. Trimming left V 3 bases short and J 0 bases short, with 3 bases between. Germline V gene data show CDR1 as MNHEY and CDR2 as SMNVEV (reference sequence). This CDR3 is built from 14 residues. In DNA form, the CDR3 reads TGTGCCAGCAGTTTCCTCTCTGGGGCCAACGTCCTGACTTTC. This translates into CASSFLSGANVLTF.

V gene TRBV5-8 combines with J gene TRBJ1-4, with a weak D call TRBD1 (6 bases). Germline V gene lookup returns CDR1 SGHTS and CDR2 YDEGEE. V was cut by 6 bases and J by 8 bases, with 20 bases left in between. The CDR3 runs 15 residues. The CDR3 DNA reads TGTGCCAGCAACATTCCCAGGGGAAGGTCGGAAAAACTGTTTTTT. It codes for CASNIPRGRSEKLFF.

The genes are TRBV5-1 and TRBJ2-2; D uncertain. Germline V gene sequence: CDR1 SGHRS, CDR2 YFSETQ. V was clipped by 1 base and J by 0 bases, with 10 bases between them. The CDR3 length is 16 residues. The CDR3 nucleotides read TGCGCCAGCAGCTTGCGCCAGGCCTCGAACACCGGGGAGCTGTTTTTT. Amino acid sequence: CASSLRQASNTGELFF.

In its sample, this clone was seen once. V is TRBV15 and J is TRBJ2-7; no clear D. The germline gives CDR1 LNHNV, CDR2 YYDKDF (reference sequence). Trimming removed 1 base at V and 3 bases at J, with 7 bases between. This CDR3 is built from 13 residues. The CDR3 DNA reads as TGTGCCACCAGCAGAGCCGTTAGCTACGAGCAGTACTTC. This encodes CATSRAVSYEQYF. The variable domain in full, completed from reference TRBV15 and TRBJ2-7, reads DAMVIQNPRYQVTQFGKPVTLSCSQTLNHNVMYWYQQKSSQAPKLLFHYYDKDFNNEADTPDNFQSRRPNTSFCFLDIRSPGLGDTAMYLCATSRAVSYEQYFGPGTRLTVT.

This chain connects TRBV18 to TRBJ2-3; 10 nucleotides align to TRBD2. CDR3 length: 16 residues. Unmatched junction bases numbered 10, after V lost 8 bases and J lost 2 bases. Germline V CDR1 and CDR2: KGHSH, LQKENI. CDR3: CASLTGTSEPTDTQYF. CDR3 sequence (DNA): TGTGCCAGCCTTACTGGGACTAGCGAACCCACAGATACGCAGTATTTT.

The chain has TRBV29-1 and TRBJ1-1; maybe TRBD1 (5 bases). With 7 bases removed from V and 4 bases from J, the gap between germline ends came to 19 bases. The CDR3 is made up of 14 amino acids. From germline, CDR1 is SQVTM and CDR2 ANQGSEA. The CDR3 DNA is TGCAGCGGTATGGGGGGTGCGATGAGCACTGAAGCTTTCTTT. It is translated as CSGMGGAMSTEAFF. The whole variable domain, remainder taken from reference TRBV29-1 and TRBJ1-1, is SAVISQKPSRDICQRGTSLTIQCQVDSQVTMMFWYRQQPGQSLTLIATANQGSEATYESGFVIDKFPISRPNLTFSTLTVSNMSPEDSSIYLCSGMGGAMSTEAFFGQGTRLTVV.

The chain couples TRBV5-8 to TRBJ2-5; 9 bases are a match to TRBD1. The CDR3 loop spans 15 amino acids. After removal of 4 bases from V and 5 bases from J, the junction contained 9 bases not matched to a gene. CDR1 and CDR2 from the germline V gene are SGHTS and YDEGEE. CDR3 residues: CASSRRTGVQETQYF. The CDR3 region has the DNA TGTGCCAGCAGCCGTCGGACAGGGGTTCAGGAGACCCAGTACTTC.

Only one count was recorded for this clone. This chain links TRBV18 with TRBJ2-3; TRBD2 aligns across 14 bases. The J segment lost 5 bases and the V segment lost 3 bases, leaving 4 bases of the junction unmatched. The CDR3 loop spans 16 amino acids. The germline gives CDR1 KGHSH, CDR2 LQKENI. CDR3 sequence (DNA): TGTGCCAGCTCACCTGGGACTAGCGGGAGTGGAGATACGCAGTATTTT. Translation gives CASSPGTSGSGDTQYF.

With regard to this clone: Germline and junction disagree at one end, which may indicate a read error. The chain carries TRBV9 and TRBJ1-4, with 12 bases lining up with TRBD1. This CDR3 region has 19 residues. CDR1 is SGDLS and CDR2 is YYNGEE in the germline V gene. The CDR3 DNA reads TGTGCCAGCAGCCCTCCCCCTGGGACAGGGGGCGCCAATAATCAAAAACTGTTTTTT. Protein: CASSPPPGTGGANNQKLFF.

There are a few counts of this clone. CDR3 sequence: CASSTRTGAKNEQYF. CDR3 nucleotide sequence: TGTGCCAGCAGCACTAGGACAGGAGCGAAAAACGAGCAGTACTTC. J is TRBJ2-7 and V is TRBV7-9; TRBD1 agrees at 7 bases. This CDR3 is built from 15 residues. After removal of 5 bases from V and 5 bases from J, the junction contained 12 bases not matched to a gene. Per the germline V gene, CDR1 is SEHNR and CDR2 is FQNEAQ (reference sequence).

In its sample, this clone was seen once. As DNA, the CDR3 is TGTGCCAGCTCACCGAGCAGCGGACGCTCCTACGAGCAGTACTTC. The encoded protein is CASSPSSGRSYEQYF. The genes are TRBV18 and TRBJ2-7, with TRBD2 as a possible D gene (5 bases). This CDR3 region has 15 residues. V was pared by 3 bases and J by 0 bases, with 12 bases between. Germline values: CDR1 KGHSH, CDR2 LQKENI.

Here the CDR3 reads CAIPTRTTLENEQFF. The CDR3 coding sequence is TGTGCCATTCCGACCCGGACTACTCTAGAAAATGAGCAGTTCTTC. The genes are TRBV27 and TRBJ2-1; a weak D match, TRBD2 (6 bases). CDR1 and CDR2 (germline): MNHEY, SMNVEV (reference sequence). The CDR3 spans 15 residues. With 10 bases removed from V and 7 bases from J, the gap between germline ends came to 23 bases.

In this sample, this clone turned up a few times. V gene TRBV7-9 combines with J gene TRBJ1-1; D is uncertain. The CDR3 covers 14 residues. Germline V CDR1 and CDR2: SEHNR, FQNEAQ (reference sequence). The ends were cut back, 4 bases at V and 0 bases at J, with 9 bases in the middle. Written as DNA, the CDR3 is TGTGCCAGCAGCTCCTCTGGGCTGAACACTGAAGCTTTCTTT. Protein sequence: CASSSSGLNTEAFF.